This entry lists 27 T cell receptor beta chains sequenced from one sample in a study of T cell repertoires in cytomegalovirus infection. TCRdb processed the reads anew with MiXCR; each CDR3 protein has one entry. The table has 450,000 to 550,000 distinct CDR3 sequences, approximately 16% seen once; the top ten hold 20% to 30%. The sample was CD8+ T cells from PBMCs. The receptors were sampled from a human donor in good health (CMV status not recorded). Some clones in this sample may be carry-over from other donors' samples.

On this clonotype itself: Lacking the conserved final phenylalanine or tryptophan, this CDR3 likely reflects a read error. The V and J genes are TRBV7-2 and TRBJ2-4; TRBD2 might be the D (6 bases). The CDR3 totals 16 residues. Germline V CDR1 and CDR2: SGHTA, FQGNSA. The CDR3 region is CASCLGRSRRENFQYL. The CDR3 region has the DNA TGTGCCAGCTGCTTGGGACGGAGTAGGCGGGAAAACTTTCAGTACTTA.

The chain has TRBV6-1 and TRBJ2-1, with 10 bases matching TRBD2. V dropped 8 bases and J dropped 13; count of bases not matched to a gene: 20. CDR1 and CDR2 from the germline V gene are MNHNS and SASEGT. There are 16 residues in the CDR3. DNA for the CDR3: TGTGCCAGCCGTACTACTAGCGGGAACTCCCAGGGTTTTCAGTTCTTC. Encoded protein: CASRTTSGNSQGFQFF.

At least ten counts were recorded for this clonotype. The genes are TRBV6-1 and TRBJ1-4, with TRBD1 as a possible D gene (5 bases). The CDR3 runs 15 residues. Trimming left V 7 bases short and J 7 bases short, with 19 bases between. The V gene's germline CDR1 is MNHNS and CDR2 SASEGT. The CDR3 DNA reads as TGTGCCAGCATTAAAGGGGCAGGTAGAGGTGAAAAACTGTTTTTT. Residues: CASIKGAGRGEKLFF.

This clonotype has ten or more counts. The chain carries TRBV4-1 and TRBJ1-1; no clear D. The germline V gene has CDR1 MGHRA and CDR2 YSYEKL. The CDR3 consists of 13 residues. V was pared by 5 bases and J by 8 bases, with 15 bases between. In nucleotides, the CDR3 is TGCGCCAGCAGCAAATCGGAACCTTTGGAAGCTTTCTTT. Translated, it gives CASSKSEPLEAFF.

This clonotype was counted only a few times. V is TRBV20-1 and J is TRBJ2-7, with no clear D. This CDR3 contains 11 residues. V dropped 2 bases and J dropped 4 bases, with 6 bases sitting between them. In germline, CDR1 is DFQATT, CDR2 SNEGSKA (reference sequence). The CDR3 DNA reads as TGCAGTGCTAGAAGGGCGTACGAGCAGTACTTC. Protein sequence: CSARRAYEQYF.

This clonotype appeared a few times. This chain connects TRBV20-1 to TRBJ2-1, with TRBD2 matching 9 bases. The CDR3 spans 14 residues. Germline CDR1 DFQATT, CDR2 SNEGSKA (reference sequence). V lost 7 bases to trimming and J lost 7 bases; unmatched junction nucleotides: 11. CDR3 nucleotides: TGCAGTGGGGAGGCGGGAGGGCCGGGGAATGAGCAGTTCTTC. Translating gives CSGEAGGPGNEQFF.

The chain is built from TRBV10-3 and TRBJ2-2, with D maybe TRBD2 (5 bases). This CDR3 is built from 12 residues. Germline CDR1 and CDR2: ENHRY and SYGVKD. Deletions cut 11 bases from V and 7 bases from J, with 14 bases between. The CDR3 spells CAARVANGELFF. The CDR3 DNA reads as TGTGCCGCGCGGGTAGCCAACGGGGAGCTGTTTTTT.

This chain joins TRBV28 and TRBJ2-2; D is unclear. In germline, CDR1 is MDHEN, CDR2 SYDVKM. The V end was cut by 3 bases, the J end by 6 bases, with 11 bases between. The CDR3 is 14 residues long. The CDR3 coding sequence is TGTGCCAGCAGTTTTTTAGCTGGCCCCGGGGAGCTGTTTTTT. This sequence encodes CASSFLAGPGELFF. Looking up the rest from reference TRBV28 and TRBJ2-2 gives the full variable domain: DVKVTQSSRYLVKRTGEKVFLECVQDMDHENMFWYRQDPGLGLRLIYFSYDVKMKEKGDIPEGYSVSREKKERFSLILESASTNQTSMYLCASSFLAGPGELFFGEGSRLTVL.

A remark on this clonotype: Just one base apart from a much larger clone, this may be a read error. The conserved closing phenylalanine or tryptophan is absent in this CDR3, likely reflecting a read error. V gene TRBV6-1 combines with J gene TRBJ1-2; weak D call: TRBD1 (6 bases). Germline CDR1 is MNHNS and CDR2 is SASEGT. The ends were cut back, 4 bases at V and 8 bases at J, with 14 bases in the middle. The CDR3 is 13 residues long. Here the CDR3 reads CASSATGIQGYTL. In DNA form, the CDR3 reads TGTGCCAGCAGTGCAACAGGGATTCAAGGCTACACCTTA.

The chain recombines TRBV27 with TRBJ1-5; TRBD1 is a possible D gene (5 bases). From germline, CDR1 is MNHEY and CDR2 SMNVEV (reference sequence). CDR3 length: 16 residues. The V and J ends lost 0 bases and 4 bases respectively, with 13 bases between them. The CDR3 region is CASSLSMRQGNQPQHF. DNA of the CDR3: TGTGCCAGCAGTTTATCGATGAGGCAGGGAAATCAGCCCCAGCATTTT.

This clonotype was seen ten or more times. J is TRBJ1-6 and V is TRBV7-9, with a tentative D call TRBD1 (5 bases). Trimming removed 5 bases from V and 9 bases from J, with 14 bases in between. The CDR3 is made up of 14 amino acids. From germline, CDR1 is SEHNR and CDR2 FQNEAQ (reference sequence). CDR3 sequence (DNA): TGTGCCAGCAGCCCTGTCCTGGGGGGTTCACCCCTCCACTTT. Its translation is CASSPVLGGSPLHF.

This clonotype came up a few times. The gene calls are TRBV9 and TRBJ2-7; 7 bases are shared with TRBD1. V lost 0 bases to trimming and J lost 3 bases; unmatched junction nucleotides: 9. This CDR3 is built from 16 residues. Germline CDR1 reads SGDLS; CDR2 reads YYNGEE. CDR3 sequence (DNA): TGTGCCAGCAGCGTAGGAAACAGGGGATCGAACTACGAGCAGTACTTC. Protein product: CASSVGNRGSNYEQYF. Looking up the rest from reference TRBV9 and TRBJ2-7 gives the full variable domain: DSGVTQTPKHLITATGQRVTLRCSPRSGDLSVYWYQQSLDQGLQFLIQYYNGEERAKGNILERFSAQQFPDLHSELNLSSLELGDSALYFCASSVGNRGSNYEQYFGPGTRLTVT.

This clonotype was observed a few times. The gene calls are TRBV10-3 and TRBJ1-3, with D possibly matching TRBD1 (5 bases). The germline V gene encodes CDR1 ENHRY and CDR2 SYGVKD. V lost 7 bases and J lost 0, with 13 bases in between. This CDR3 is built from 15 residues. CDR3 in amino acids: CAIIRATASGNTIYF. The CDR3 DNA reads TGTGCCATCATCAGAGCGACAGCCTCTGGAAACACCATATATTTT.

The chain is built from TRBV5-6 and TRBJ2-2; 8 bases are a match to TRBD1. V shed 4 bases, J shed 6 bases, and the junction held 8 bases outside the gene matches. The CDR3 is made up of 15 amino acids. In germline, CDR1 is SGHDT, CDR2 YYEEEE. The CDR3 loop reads CASSGTDRASGELFF. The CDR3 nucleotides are TGTGCCAGCAGCGGGACGGACAGGGCTTCCGGGGAGCTGTTTTTT.

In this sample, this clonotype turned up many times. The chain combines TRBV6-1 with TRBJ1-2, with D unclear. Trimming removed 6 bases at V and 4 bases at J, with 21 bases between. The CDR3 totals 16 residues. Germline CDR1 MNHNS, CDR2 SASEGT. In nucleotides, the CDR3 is TGTGCCAGCAGCCATCGACCCATTAGGGTTACCTATGGCTACACCTTC. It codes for CASSHRPIRVTYGYTF.

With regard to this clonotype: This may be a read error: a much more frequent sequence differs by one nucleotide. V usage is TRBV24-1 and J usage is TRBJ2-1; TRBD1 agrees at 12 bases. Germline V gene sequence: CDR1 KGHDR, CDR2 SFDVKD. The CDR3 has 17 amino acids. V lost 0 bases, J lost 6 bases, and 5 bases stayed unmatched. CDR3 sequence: CATSDLGRDRGRNEQFF. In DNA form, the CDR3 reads TGTGCCACCAGTGATTTGGGGAGGGACAGGGGGCGCAATGAGCAGTTCTTC.

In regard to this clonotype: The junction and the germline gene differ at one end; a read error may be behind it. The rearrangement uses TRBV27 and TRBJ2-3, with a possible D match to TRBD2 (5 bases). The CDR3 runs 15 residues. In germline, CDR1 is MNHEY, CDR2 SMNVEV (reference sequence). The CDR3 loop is CAISLSGLTQDTQYF. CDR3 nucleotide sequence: TGTGCCATCAGTTTATCGGGGTTAACGCAGGATACGCAGTATTTT.

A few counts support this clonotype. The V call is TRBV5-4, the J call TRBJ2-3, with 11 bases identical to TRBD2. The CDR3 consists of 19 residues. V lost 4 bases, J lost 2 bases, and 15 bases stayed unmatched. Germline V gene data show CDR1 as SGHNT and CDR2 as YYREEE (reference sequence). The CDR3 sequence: CASSRGVQLAGENTDTQYF. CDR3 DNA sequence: TGTGCCAGCAGCCGCGGCGTCCAACTAGCGGGGGAGAACACAGATACGCAGTATTTT. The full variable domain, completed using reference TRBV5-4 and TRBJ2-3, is ETGVTQSPTHLIKTRGQQVTLRCSSQSGHNTVSWYQQALGQGPQFIFQYYREEENGRGNFPPRFSGLQFPNYSSELNVNALELDDSALYLCASSRGVQLAGENTDTQYFGPGTRLTVL.

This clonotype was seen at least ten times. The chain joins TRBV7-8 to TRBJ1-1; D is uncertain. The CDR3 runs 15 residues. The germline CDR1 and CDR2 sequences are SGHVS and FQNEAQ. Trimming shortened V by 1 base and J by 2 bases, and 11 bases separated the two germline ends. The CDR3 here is CASSLEPRANTEAFF. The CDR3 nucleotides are TGTGCCAGCAGCTTAGAGCCGAGAGCAAACACTGAAGCTTTCTTT.

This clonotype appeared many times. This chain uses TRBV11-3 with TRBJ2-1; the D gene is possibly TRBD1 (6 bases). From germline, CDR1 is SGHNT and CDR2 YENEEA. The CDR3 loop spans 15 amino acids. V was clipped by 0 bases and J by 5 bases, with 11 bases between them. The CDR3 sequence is CASSLDGTPDNEQFF. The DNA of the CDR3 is TGTGCCAGCAGCTTAGACGGGACACCAGACAATGAGCAGTTCTTC.

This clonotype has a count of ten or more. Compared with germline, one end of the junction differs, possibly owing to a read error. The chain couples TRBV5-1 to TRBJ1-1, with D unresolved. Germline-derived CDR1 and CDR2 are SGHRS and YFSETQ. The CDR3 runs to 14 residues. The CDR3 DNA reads TGTGCCAGCAGCTTGGGTGGGATGAACACTGAAGCTTTCTTT. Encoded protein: CASSLGGMNTEAFF.

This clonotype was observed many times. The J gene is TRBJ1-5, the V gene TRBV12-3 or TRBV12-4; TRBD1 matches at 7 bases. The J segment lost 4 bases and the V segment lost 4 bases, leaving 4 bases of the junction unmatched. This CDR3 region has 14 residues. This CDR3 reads CASSSTGTNQPQHF. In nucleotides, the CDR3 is TGTGCCAGCAGTTCGACAGGGACGAATCAGCCCCAGCATTTT.

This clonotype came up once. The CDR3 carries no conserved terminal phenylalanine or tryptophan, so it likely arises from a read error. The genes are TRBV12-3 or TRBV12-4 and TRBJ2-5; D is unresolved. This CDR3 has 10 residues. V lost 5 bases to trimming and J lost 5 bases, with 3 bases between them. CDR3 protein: CASSGETQYL. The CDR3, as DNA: TGTGCCAGCAGTGGGGAGACCCAGTACTTA.

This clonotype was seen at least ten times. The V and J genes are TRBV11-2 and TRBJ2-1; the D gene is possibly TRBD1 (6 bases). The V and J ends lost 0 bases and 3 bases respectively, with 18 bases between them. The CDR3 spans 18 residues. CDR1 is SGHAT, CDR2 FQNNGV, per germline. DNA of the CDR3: TGTGCCAGCAGCTTAGATAATGTAGGGGGACACTTCTACAATGAGCAGTTCTTC. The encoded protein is CASSLDNVGGHFYNEQFF.

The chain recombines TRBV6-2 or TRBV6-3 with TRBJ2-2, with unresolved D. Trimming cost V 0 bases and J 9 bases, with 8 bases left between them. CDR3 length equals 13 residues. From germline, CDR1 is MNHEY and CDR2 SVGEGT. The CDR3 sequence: CASSYSLLRELFF. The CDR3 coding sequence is TGTGCCAGCAGTTACTCCCTCCTCCGGGAGCTGTTTTTT.

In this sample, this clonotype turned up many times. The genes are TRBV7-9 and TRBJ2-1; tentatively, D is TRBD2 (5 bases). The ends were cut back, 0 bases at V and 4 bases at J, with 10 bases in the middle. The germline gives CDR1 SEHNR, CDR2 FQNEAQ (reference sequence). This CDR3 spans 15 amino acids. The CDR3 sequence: CASSLAVGEYNEQFF. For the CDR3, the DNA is TGTGCCAGCAGCTTAGCGGTCGGGGAATACAATGAGCAGTTCTTC.

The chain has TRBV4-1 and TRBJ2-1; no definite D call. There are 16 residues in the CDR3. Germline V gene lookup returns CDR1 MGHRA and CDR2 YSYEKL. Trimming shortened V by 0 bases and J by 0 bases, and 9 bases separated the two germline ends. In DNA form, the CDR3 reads TGCGCCAGCAGCCAAGAAGAAGCGAACTCCTACAATGAGCAGTTCTTC. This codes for CASSQEEANSYNEQFF.